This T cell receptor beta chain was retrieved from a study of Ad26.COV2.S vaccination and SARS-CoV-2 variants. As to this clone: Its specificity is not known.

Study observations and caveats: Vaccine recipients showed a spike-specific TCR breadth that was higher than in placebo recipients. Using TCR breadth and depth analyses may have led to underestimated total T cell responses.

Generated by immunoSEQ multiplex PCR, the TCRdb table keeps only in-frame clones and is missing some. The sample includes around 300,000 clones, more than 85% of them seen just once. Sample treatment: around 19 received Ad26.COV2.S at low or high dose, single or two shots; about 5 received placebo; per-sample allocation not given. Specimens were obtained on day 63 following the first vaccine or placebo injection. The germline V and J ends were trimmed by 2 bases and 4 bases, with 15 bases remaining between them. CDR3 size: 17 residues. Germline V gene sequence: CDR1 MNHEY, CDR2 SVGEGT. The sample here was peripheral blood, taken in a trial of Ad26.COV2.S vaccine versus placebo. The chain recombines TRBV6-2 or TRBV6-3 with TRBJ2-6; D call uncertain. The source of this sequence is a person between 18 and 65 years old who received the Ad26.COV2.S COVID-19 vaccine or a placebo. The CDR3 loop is CASSYTLSSLGANVLTF. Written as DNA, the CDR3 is TGTGCCAGCAGTTACACGCTCTCTTCGCTCGGGGCCAACGTCCTGACTTTC.